The next 20 T cell receptor beta chains were all read from a single sample in a study of cytomegalovirus exposure and HLA in healthy donors. The PCR was carried out with 60 Vbeta primers and 13 Jbeta primers. Only in-frame clones appear in the TCRdb table, and some are missing; sequencing was by immunoSEQ multiplex PCR. The sample consists of some 130,000 clones, 70% to 90% of them appearing once. The source material was PBMCs. These receptors were obtained from a woman aged 40 to 55 in good health and CMV-seropositive.

This clone was found a few times. The gene calls are TRBV5-6 and TRBJ1-1, with TRBD1 matching over 7 bases. CDR1 and CDR2 from the germline V gene are SGHDT and YYEEEE. The ends lost 0 bases at V and 1 base at J; junction bases unmatched: 6. The CDR3 runs 16 residues. The CDR3 loop is CASSLDQGGRNTEAFF. The CDR3 nucleotides read TGTGCCAGCAGCTTGGATCAGGGGGGAAGGAACACTGAAGCTTTCTTT. The full variable domain, in which reference TRBV5-6 and TRBJ1-1 provide the parts outside the CDR3, is DAGVTQSPTHLIKTRGQQVTLRCSPKSGHDTVSWYQQALGQGPQFIFQYYEEEERQRGNFPDRFSGHQFPNYSSELNVNALLLGDSALYLCASSLDQGGRNTEAFFGQGTRLTVV.

This sequence joins TRBV9 and TRBJ2-1; 8 nucleotides line up with TRBD1. The germline CDR1 and CDR2 sequences are SGDLS and YYNGEE. The CDR3 is made up of 15 amino acids. Germline trimming cut 0 bases from V and 7 bases from J; bases unmatched to any gene: 6. The CDR3 loop is CASSVDRGAGNEQFF. The CDR3 nucleotides read TGTGCCAGCAGCGTAGACAGGGGGGCTGGGAATGAGCAGTTCTTC.

This clone was seen a few times. The V call is TRBV6-5, the J call TRBJ1-5; 10 bases are a match to TRBD1. Trimming removed 6 bases from V and 7 bases from J; junction bases left unmatched: 9. The CDR3 runs to 15 residues. CDR1 MNHEY and CDR2 SVGAGI come from the germline V gene. In DNA, the CDR3 is TGTGCCAGCAGACCCGGGACAGGGGTGGTCCAGCCCCAGCATTTT. This sequence encodes CASRPGTGVVQPQHF.

This clone appeared once. The chain couples TRBV7-9 to TRBJ2-1; a weak D match, TRBD1 (6 bases). The CDR3 is 18 amino acids. V was cut by 1 base and J by 0 bases, with 16 bases left in between. CDR1 and CDR2 (germline): SEHNR, FQNEAQ (reference sequence). The CDR3 protein is CASSLDIKQGSSYNEQFF. The CDR3 DNA reads as TGTGCCAGCAGCTTAGATATTAAGCAGGGGAGCTCCTACAATGAGCAGTTCTTC.

The chain is built from TRBV7-8 and TRBJ1-2; possibly TRBD1 for D (5 bases). Per germline, CDR1 SGHVS and CDR2 FQNEAQ. V was clipped by 2 bases and J by 4 bases, with 23 bases between them. The CDR3 consists of 18 residues. Here the CDR3 reads CASSLKAVRGGTTYGYTF. The CDR3 DNA follows: TGTGCCAGCAGCTTAAAGGCCGTAAGGGGTGGGACTACCTATGGCTACACCTTC.

Only a few counts were recorded for this clone. The CDR3 DNA sequence: TGTGCCAGCAGGCCCGCGGGGGCGATCTACGAGCAGTACTTC. Translation gives CASRPAGAIYEQYF. The chain is built from TRBV6-5 and TRBJ2-7; D perhaps matches TRBD2 (7 bases). V was shortened by 6 bases and J by 3 bases, with 15 bases between the two germline ends. The CDR3 runs 14 residues. The germline V gene encodes CDR1 MNHEY and CDR2 SVGAGI.

Points on this clone: A read error may account for a junction end that differs from germline. The chain links TRBV7-7 to TRBJ2-3, with D unresolved. The V gene's germline CDR1 is SSHAT and CDR2 FNYEAQ (reference sequence). This CDR3 has 13 residues. This CDR3 is CASSLSRTDTQYF. The CDR3 coding sequence is TGTGCTAGCAGCCTATCCCGCACAGATACGCAGTATTTT.

Notes on this clone: Other nucleotide sequences in the sample specify the same CDR3. The CDR3 DNA reads as TGTGCCAGTAGCGTCTACAATGAGCAGTTCTTC. Translating it yields CASSVYNEQFF. This chain joins TRBV19 and TRBJ2-1; no firm D call. Trimming removed 6 bases from V and 3 bases from J, with 3 bases in between. The CDR3 covers 11 residues. Germline V gives CDR1 LNHDA, CDR2 SQIVND (reference sequence).

This rearrangement joins TRBV11-2 to TRBJ1-2; perhaps TRBD1 as D (6 bases). The CDR3 has 13 amino acids. Germline loops: CDR1 SGHAT, CDR2 FQNNGV. V was clipped by 0 bases and J by 8 bases, with 10 bases between them. CDR3 DNA sequence: TGTGCCAGCAGCTTAGATCGGGGGGGCGGCTACACCTTC. It encodes CASSLDRGGGYTF. Full variable domain (remainder filled in from reference TRBV11-2 and TRBJ1-2): EAGVAQSPRYKIIEKRQSVAFWCNPISGHATLYWYQQILGQGPKLLIQFQNNGVVDDSQLPKDRFSAERLKGVDSTLKIQPAKLEDSAVYLCASSLDRGGGYTFGSGTRLTVV.

The chain uses TRBV30 and TRBJ1-1; perhaps TRBD1 as D (5 bases). Trimming removed 2 bases at V and 11 bases at J, with 15 bases between. Germline lookup yields CDR1 GTSNPN and CDR2 SVGIG (reference sequence). This CDR3 has 12 amino acids. The CDR3: CAWSSNSRDAFF. CDR3 nucleotides: TGTGCCTGGAGTTCAAATTCCAGGGATGCTTTCTTT. The whole variable domain, filled in from reference TRBV30 and TRBJ1-1, reads SQTIHQWPATLVQPVGSPLSLECTVEGTSNPNLYWYRQAAGRGLQLLFYSVGIGQISSEVPQNLSASRPQDRQFILSSKKLLLSDSGFYLCAWSSNSRDAFFGQGTRLTVV.

This clone came up a few times. The V and J genes are TRBV7-9 and TRBJ1-2; unclear D gene. The germline V and J ends were trimmed by 5 bases and 4 bases, with 11 bases remaining between them. The CDR3 is 13 residues long. The germline V gene encodes CDR1 SEHNR and CDR2 FQNEAQ (reference sequence). CDR3 bases: TGTGCCAGCAGCCTCGGAGAGGGCTATGGCTACACCTTC. This sequence encodes CASSLGEGYGYTF.

This chain joins TRBV7-2 and TRBJ1-4, with 10 nucleotides matching TRBD1. The CDR3 sequence is 15 residues long. The ends lost 5 bases at V and 8 bases at J; junction bases unmatched: 8. Germline-derived CDR1 and CDR2 are SGHTA and FQGNSA. The CDR3 DNA reads TGTGCCAGCAGCCAAGGACAGGGGGATAGGGAAAAACTGTTTTTT. Its translation: CASSQGQGDREKLFF.

The table lists this clone with a few counts. Mismatch with germline at one junction end may stem from a read error. CDR3 protein: CASSEPLDSGF. CDR3 sequence (DNA): TGTGCCAGCAGTGAACCCTTGGACAGCGGTTTT. V and J are TRBV2 and TRBJ1-1; a weak D match, TRBD1 (6 bases). Germline V gene data show CDR1 as SNHLY and CDR2 as FYNNEI. The CDR3 totals 11 residues.

With regard to this clone: Other nucleotide sequences in the sample specify the same CDR3. This chain connects TRBV20-1 to TRBJ1-2, with D unresolved. The CDR3 is made up of 11 amino acids. The V end was cut by 3 bases, the J end by 5 bases, with 7 bases between. The V gene's germline CDR1 is DFQATT and CDR2 SNEGSKA (reference sequence). Written as DNA, the CDR3 is TGCAGTGCTAGGTCGGGATATGGCTACACCTTC. It encodes CSARSGYGYTF.

In the case of this clone: A much larger clonotype is one base distant, so this may be a read error. V is TRBV27 and J is TRBJ2-2; 11 bases line up with TRBD2. CDR1 and CDR2 from the germline V gene are MNHEY and SMNVEV (reference sequence). CDR3 size: 15 residues. V was clipped by 6 bases and J by 0 bases; unmatched bases: 0. The CDR3 loop reads CASRLAGANTGELFF. CDR3 in DNA: TGTGCCAGCAGACTAGCGGGGGCGAACACCGGGGAGCTGTTTTTT.

This clone was detected a few times. V and J are TRBV18 and TRBJ2-7; 8 positions agree with TRBD1. The CDR3 has 14 residues. Trimming took 2 bases from V and 12 from J; bases not matched to a gene: 12. Germline-derived CDR1 and CDR2 are KGHSH and LQKENI. For the CDR3, the DNA is TGTGCCAGCTCACCAAGCCTCGGACAGGGCGGCGTGTACTTC. This encodes CASSPSLGQGGVYF.

CDR3 sequence reads: CATRDSYEQYF. For the CDR3, the DNA is TGTGCCACCCGGGACAGCTACGAGCAGTACTTC. The chain is built from TRBV19 and TRBJ2-7; the match to TRBD1 covers 7 bases. The CDR3 is made up of 11 amino acids. Germline assignment: CDR1 LNHDA and CDR2 SQIVND (reference sequence). J was trimmed by 3 bases and V by 10 bases; bases with no gene match: 3.

The V call is TRBV6-5, the J call TRBJ2-3; tentative D call: TRBD2 (5 bases). Germline-derived CDR1 and CDR2 are MNHEY and SVGAGI. The CDR3 totals 14 residues. Trimming cost V 2 bases and J 4 bases, with 10 bases left between them. The CDR3 DNA follows: TGTGCCAGCAGTTACGGGGTGGAGGCAGATACGCAGTATTTT. It translates to CASSYGVEADTQYF.

This sequence joins TRBV15 and TRBJ2-7, with D possibly being TRBD2 (7 bases). Between the trimmed V and J ends, which lost 5 bases and 4 bases, there was a span of 15 bases. The CDR3 spans 14 residues. Germline loops: CDR1 LNHNV, CDR2 YYDKDF (reference sequence). The CDR3: CATSDPAGAYEQYF. DNA for the CDR3: TGTGCCACCAGCGACCCGGCGGGGGCTTACGAGCAGTACTTC.

The chain uses TRBV25-1 and TRBJ1-2; D perhaps matches TRBD1 (6 bases). Germline V gene lookup returns CDR1 MGHDK and CDR2 SYGVNS. V lost 2 bases to trimming and J lost 4 bases, with 20 bases between them. This CDR3 is built from 17 residues. CDR3 DNA: TGTGCCAGCAGTGAACCAGGGGCCGCGTTCTCGGTCTATGGCTACACCTTC. It codes for CASSEPGAAFSVYGYTF.